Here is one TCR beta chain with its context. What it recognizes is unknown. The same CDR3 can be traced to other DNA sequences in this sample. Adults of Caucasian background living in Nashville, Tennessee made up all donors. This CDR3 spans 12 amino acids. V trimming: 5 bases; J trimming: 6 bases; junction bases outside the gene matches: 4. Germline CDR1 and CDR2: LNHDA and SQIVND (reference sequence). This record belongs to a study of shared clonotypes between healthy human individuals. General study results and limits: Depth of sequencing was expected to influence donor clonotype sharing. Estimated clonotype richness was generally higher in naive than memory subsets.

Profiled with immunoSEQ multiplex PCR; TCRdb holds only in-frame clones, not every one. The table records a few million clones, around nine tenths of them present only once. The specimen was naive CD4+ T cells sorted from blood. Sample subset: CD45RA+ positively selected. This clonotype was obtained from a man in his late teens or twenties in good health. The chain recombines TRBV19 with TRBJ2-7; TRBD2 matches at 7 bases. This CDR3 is CASSAGVGEQYF. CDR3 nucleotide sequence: TGTGCCAGTAGTGCGGGGGTCGGCGAGCAGTACTTC.